This T cell receptor beta chain was retrieved from a study of cytomegalovirus exposure and HLA in healthy donors. Note on this clone: Its specificity is unknown.

Findings of the study overall: In an earlier analysis, productive rearrangement rates for most beta V segments clustered near 87% or 30%.

The CDR3 totals 14 residues. Primers: 60 Vbeta forward and 13 Jbeta reverse. The repertoire was sequenced with immunoSEQ multiplex PCR; TCRdb's copy has only in-frame clones and lacks some. There are 80,000 or so clones in the sample; 62% occur only once, and under 4.5% lies in the top ten. Sequenced sample: PBMCs. V gene TRBV21-1 combines with J gene TRBJ1-3; the D call of TRBD1 is as the table states it, not checked on the DNA. TRBV21-1 is termed a pseudogene. This clonotype originated in a male donor in good health and CMV-seropositive. CDR3 sequence: CASSKTGSGNTIYF. The CDR3 DNA is TGTGCCAGCAGCAAAACAGGGTCTGGAAACACCATATATTTT.